The clone carrying this T cell receptor (beta chain) was detected many times. CDR3 length equals 13 residues. Germline V gives CDR1 SNHLY, CDR2 FYNNEI. The V and J ends lost 3 bases and 7 bases respectively, with 13 bases between them. Template switching (which added a universal primer site) was used, and cDNA carried unique molecular identifiers. TCRdb redid the calling of the 5' RACE reads with MiXCR, one entry per CDR3 protein. The data show approximately 590,000 distinct CDR3 sequences, more than 9% seen once. These data belong to a study of identical twins. These data were likewise used in another study, on yellow fever vaccine responses in identical twins.

V gene TRBV2 combines with J gene TRBJ2-7; tentative D call: TRBD1 (6 bases). Sequencing used PBMCs. The sequence derives from a woman under 30 in good health. CDR3 sequence: CASSENRVGEQYF. In nucleotides, the CDR3 is TGTGCCAGCAGTGAGAACAGGGTGGGGGAGCAGTACTTC.